This T cell receptor (beta chain) was captured by sequencing in a study of T cell responses to AZD1222 COVID-19 vaccine (dated by TCRdb to the early 2020s). Notes on the research overall: A total of over 230 trial participants underwent TCR sequencing, of whom 200 to 220 had received two doses of AZD1222 and about 25 had received two doses of the MenACWY control vaccine. Trial participants were enrolled into age subgroups of 18-55, 56-69 and 70-plus years, which contained around 140, 26 and 57 TCR-sequenced participants, respectively. Points the paper makes about the study in general: Vaccine-associated CD4 TCRs spanned the whole spike protein, with dominant responses in regions 160-218 and 743-854. Nearly half of unique spike-specific TCRs reportedly recognized epitopes outside regions mutated in the B.1.351 and B.1.1.7 variants. Conclusions about previously exposed vaccinees are limited, since just 6 or 7 AZD1222 recipients were seropositive for SARS-CoV-2 at baseline. No day 14 peak-response samples were available, so repertoires were characterized only after the peak T cell response. The 56-69-year group was small, and its depth increase did not reach significance, likely because of low power. Participants were mostly white British, with more females than males. The authors suggested clonal diversity may have been underestimated. After two AZD1222 doses, both the breadth and the depth of spike-specific TCRs were significantly higher than at day 0 and than in MenACWY recipients.

This clone appeared a single time. Its antigen remains unidentified. There are no base qualities to consult, and no much larger clone falls within one base. The CDR3 regions of human TCRbeta chains were analyzed by immunosequencing. As for the original processing: TCRs in the repertoires were compared against a reference library of SARS-CoV-2-specific TCRs that had been generated with the MIRA antigen-specificity platform. Breadth meant the fraction of unique TCRs that were SARS-CoV-2-associated, whereas depth meant the fraction of total T cells that were SARS-CoV-2-associated. Using the MIRA data, each spike-specific TCR was mapped to the spike region that the TCR reacts to and placed in a CD4 or CD8 class. Log10-transformed breadth and depth values were compared by one-way ANOVA with Sidak's multiple comparisons tests. TCRdb's version of the immuneACCESS table is confined to in-frame rearrangements and falls short of the full clone set. An unresolved V gene accounts for under half of the shortfall where checked; the remainder is of unknown origin. That table supplies the V and J calls and clone size; D and trimming were determined from the DNA. The sample profile shows fewer than 250,000 clones; roughly 91% of them were found once. Jointly, the top ten make up approximately 1% of the sample.

The sample's time point label, decoded: baseline before first vaccination. The sample's treatment or condition, from its label and the paper: meningococcal conjugate vaccine given as trial control. Vaccinee samples were obtained from the UK trials COV001 and COV002, which included a single-blind randomized controlled phase 2/3 trial of AZD1222 (ChAdOx1 nCoV-19) in healthy adults. For TCRbeta chain sequencing, PBMC samples were collected from trial participants at day 0 and at day 28 after the second dose. Per the germline V gene (reference sequence), LGHDT is the CDR1 and YNNKEL is the CDR2. Counted from cysteine to phenylalanine, this CDR3 has 14 amino acids. This entry keeps only the CDR3 DNA: 42 bases, framed from base 1. V and J lose 2 bases and 1 base, and a span of 9 bases separates them.

The clonotype was recovered from an adult in good health. The starting material was peripheral blood, obtained on day 0 of MenACWY control vaccination. The chain links TRBV3-1 (or the pseudogene TRBV3-2) with TRBJ2-7, with the D segment identity uncertain. The CDR3 sequence is CASSQYPASYEQYF. The DNA sequence is given as TGTGCCAGCAGCCAATATCCAGCTTCCTACGAGCAGTACTTC.